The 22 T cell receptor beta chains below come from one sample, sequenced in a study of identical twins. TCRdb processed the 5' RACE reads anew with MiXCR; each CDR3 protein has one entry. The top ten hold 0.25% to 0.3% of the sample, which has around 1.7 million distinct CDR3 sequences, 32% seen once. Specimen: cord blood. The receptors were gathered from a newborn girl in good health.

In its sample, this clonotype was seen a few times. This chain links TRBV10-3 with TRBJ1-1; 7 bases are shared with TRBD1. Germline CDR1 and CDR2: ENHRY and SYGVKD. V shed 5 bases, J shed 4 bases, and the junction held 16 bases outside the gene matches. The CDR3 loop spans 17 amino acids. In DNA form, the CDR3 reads TGTGCCATCAGTCACCAGGGGGAAGGGGGCGCGAGCACTGAAGCTTTCTTT. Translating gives CAISHQGEGGASTEAFF.

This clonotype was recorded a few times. The CDR3, as DNA: TGTGCCAGCAGCTCTCAGCGAACTGGGACCTACGAGCAGTACTTC. Protein: CASSSQRTGTYEQYF. The J gene is TRBJ2-7, the V gene TRBV7-9; D gene ambiguous. Germline assignment: CDR1 SEHNR and CDR2 FQNEAQ (reference sequence). The ends were cut back, 4 bases at V and 2 bases at J, with 15 bases in the middle. The CDR3 is 15 amino acids. The full variable domain, its missing parts supplied by reference TRBV7-9 and TRBJ2-7, is DTGVSQNPRHKITKRGQNVTFRCDPISEHNRLYWYRQTLGQGPEFLTYFQNEAQLEKSRLLSDRFSAERPKGSFSTLEIQRTEQGDSAMYLCASSSQRTGTYEQYFGPGTRLTVT.

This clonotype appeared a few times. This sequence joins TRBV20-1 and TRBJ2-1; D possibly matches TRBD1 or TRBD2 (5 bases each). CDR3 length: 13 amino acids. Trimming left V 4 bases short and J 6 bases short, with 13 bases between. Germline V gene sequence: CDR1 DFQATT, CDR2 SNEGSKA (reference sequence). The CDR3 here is CSATLGTPNEQFF. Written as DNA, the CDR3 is TGCAGTGCTACACTCGGGACGCCCAATGAGCAGTTCTTC.

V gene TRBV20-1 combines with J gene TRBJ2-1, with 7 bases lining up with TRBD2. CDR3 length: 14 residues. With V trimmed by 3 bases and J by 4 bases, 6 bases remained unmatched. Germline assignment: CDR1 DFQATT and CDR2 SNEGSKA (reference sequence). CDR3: CSASDRLAYNEQFF. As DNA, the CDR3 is TGCAGTGCTAGTGACCGACTAGCATACAATGAGCAGTTCTTC.

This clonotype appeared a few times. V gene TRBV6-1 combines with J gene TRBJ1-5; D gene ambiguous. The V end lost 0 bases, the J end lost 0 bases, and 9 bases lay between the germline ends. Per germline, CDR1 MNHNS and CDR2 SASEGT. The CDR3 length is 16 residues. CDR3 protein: CASSEAAAYSNQPQHF. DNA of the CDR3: TGTGCCAGCAGTGAAGCTGCGGCATATAGCAATCAGCCCCAGCATTTT.

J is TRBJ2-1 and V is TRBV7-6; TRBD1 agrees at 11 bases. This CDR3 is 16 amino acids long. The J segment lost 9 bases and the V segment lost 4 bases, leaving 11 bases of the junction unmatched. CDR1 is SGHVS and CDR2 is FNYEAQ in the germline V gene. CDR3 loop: CASSSVVDRGLFEQFF. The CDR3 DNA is TGTGCCAGCAGCTCGGTAGTGGACAGGGGGCTTTTTGAGCAGTTCTTC.

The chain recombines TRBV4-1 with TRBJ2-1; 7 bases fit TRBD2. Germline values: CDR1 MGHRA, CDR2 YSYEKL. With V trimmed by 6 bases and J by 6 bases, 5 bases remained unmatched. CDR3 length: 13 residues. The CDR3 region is CASRTGTTNEQFF. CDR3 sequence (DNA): TGCGCCAGCAGAACCGGGACTACCAATGAGCAGTTCTTC.

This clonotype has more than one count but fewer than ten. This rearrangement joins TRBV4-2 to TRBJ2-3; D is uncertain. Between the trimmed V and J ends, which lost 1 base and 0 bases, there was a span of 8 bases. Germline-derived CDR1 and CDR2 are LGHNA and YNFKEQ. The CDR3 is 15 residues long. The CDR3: CASSQGQASTDTQYF. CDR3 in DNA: TGTGCCAGCAGCCAAGGGCAGGCCAGCACAGATACGCAGTATTTT.

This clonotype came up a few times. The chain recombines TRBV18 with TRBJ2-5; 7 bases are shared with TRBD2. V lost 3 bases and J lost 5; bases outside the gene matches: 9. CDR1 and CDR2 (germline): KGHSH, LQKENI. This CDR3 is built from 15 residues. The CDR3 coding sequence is TGTGCCAGCTCACCGGATACTAGCGCTCGTGAGACCCAGTACTTC. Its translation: CASSPDTSARETQYF.

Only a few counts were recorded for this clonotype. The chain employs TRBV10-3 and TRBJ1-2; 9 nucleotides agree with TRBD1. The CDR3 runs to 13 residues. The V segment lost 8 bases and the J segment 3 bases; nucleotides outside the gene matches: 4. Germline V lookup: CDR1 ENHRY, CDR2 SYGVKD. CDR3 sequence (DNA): TGTGCCATCCCGCGACAGGGGGACTATGGCTACACCTTC. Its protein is CAIPRQGDYGYTF.

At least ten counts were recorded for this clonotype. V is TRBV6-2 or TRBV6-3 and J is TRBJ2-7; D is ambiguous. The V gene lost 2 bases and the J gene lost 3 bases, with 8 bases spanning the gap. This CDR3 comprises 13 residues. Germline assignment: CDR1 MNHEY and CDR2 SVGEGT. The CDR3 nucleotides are TGTGCCAGCAGTTACGGCCCCTACTACGAGCAGTACTTC. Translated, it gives CASSYGPYYEQYF.

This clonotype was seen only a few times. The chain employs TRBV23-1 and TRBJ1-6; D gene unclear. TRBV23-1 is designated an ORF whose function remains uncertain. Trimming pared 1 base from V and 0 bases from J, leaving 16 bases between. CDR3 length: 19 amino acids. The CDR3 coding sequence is TGCGCCAGCAGTCAATTACTAAGCGGATTGAGCTCCTATAATTCACCCCTCCACTTT. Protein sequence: CASSQLLSGLSSYNSPLHF.

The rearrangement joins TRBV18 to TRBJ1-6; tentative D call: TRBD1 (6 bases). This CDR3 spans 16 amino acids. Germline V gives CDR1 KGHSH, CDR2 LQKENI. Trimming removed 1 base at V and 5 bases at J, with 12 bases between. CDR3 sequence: CASSPQQGGDNSPLHF. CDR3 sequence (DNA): TGTGCCAGCTCACCACAACAGGGAGGGGATAATTCACCCCTCCACTTT.

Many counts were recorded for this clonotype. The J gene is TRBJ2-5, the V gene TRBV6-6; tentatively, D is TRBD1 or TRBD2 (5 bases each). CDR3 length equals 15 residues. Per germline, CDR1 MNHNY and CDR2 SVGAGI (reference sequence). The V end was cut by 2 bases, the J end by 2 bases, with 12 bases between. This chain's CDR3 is CASSYGASGQETQYF. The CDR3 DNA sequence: TGTGCCAGCAGTTACGGGGCCTCGGGACAAGAGACCCAGTACTTC.

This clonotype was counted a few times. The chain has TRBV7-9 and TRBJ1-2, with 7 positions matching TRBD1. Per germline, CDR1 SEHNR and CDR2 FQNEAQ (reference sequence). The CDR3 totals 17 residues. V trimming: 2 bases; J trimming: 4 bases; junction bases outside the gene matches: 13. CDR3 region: CASSLRSPTGTLYGYTF. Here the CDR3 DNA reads TGTGCCAGCAGCTTAAGGTCCCCGACAGGGACCCTCTATGGCTACACCTTC.

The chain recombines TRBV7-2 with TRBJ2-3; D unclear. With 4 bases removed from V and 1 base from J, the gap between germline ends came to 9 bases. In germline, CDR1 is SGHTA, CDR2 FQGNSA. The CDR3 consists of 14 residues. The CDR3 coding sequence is TGTGCCAGCAGCTCCCGGTGGGGCACAGATACGCAGTATTTT. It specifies CASSSRWGTDTQYF.

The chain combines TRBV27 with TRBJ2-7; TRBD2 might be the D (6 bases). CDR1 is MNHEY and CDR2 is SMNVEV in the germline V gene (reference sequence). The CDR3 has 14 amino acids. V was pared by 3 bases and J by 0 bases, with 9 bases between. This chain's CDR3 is CASSFDGSSYEQYF. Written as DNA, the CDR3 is TGTGCCAGCAGTTTTGACGGGAGCTCCTACGAGCAGTACTTC.

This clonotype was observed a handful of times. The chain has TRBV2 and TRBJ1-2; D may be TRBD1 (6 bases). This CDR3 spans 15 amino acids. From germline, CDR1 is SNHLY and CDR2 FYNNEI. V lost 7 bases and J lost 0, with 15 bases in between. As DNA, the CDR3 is TGTGCCAGCACCCTTGGCGGGGGCCCTAACTATGGCTACACCTTC. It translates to CASTLGGGPNYGYTF. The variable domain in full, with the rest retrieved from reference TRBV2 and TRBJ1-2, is EPEVTQTPSHQVTQMGQEVILRCVPISNHLYFYWYRQILGQKVEFLVSFYNNEISEKSEIFDDQFSVERPDGSNFTLKIRSTKLEDSAMYFCASTLGGGPNYGYTFGSGTRLTVV.

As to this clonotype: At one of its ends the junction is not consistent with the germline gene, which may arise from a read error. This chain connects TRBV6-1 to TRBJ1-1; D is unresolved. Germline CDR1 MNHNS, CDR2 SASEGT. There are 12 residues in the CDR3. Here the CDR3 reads CTSSEGYTEAFF. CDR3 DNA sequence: TGTACCAGCAGTGAAGGATACACTGAAGCTTTCTTT.

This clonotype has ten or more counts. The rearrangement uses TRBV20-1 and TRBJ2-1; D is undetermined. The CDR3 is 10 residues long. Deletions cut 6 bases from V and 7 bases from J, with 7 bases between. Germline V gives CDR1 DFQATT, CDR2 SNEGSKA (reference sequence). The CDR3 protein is CSAPRNEQFF. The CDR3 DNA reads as TGCAGTGCCCCCCGGAATGAGCAGTTCTTC.

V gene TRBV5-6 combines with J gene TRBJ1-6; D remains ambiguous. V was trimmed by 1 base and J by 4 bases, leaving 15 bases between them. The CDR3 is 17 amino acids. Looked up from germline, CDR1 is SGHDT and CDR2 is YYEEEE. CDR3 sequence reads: CASSLRPTQWYNSPLHF. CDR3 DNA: TGTGCCAGCAGCTTGAGGCCAACCCAGTGGTATAATTCACCCCTCCACTTT.

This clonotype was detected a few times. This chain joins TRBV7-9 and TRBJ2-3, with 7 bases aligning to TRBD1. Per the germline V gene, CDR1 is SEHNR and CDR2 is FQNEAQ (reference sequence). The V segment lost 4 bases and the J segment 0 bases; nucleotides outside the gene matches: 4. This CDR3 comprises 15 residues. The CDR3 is CASSSGQDSTDTQYF. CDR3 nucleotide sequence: TGTGCCAGCAGCTCTGGACAGGACAGCACAGATACGCAGTATTTT.